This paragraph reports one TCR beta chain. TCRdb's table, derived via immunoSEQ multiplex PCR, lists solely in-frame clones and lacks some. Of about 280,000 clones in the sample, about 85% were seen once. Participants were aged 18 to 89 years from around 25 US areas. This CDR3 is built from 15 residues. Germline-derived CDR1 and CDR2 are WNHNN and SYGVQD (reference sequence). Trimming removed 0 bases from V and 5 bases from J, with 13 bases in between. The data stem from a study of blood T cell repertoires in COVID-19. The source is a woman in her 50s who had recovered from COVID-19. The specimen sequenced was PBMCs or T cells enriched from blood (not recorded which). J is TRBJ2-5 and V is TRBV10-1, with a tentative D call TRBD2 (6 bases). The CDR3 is CASSESPRRGETQYF. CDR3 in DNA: TGCGCCAGCAGTGAGTCTCCTAGACGGGGGGAGACCCAGTACTTC.